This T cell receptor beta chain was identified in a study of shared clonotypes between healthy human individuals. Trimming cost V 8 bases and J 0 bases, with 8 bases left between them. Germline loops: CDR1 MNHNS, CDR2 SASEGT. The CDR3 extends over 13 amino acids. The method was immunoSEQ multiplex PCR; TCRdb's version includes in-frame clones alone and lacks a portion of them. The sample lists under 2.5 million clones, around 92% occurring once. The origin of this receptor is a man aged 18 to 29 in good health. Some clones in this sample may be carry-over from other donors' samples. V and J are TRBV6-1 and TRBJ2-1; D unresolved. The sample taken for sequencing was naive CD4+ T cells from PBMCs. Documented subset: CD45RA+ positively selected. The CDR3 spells CASLMSSYNEQFF. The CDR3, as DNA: TGTGCCAGCCTGATGAGCTCCTACAATGAGCAGTTCTTC.